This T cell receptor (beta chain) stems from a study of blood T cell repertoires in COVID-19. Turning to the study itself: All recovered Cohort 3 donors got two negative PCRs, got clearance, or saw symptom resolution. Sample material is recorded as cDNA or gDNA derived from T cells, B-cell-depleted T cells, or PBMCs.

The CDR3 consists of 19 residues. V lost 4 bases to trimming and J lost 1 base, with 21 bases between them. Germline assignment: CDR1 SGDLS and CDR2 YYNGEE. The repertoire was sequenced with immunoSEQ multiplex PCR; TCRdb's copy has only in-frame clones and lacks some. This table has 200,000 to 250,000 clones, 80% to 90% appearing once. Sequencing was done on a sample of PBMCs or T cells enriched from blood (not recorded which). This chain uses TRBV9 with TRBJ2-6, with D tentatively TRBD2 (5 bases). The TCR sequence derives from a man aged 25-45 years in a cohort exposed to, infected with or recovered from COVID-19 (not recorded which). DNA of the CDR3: TGTGCCAGCAGCCCCAGCAACTCAGAGCGGCGGTCTGGGGCCAACGTCCTGACTTTC. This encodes CASSPSNSERRSGANVLTF.